Following are 20 T cell receptor beta chains from one sample sequenced in a study of cytomegalovirus exposure and HLA in healthy donors (TCRdb year 2017). The method was the immunoSEQ multiplex PCR assay. For the multiplex PCR, a mixture combining 60 forward primers for TCR Vbeta segments and 13 reverse primers for TCR Jbeta segments was used. TCRdb re-hosts the immuneACCESS table, in-frame sequences only. Its copies lack some clones; in the studies checked, an unresolved V gene accounts for under half of them, and the cause for the rest is not known. This sample holds about 34,000 clones; more than 75% were observed only once. The ten largest clonotypes hold about 2.5% of the sample. The sequenced sample consisted of PBMCs. The receptors shown here come from a boy younger than 18 in good health and CMV-seronegative.

The chain is built from TRBV19 and TRBJ1-4; D is ambiguous. This CDR3 is 13 amino acids long. Germline values: CDR1 LNHDA, CDR2 SQIVND (reference sequence). Deletions cut 10 bases from V and 6 bases from J, with 15 bases between. This CDR3 reads CATQPALDEKLFF. The CDR3 DNA follows: TGTGCCACCCAGCCAGCGTTGGATGAAAAACTGTTTTTT.

The chain employs TRBV7-2 and TRBJ1-4; no definite D call. V lost 1 base and J lost 4, with 7 bases in between. The CDR3 length is 14 residues. The germline V gene has CDR1 SGHTA and CDR2 FQGNSA. CDR3 sequence reads: CASSLDGYNEKLFF. The CDR3 nucleotides are TGTGCCAGCAGCTTAGACGGGTATAATGAAAAACTGTTTTTT.

The CDR3, as DNA: TGTGCAAGTCGCTTAGATGGGACATTCGTCATCTTTGGCTACACCTTC. Translating it yields CASRLDGTFVIFGYTF. V and J are TRBV12-2 and TRBJ1-2; TRBD1 reflects the table's D call only, with no check against the DNA. TRBV12-2 is deemed a pseudogene. CDR3 length: 16 residues.

The table lists this clone with a few counts. This chain uses TRBV6-5 with TRBJ1-6; maybe TRBD1 (5 bases). There are 16 residues in the CDR3. Germline V gene lookup returns CDR1 MNHEY and CDR2 SVGAGI. V lost 0 bases to trimming and J lost 9 bases, with 15 bases between them. CDR3: CASSYSRQGVGSPLHF. The CDR3 coding sequence is TGTGCCAGCAGTTACTCGAGGCAGGGTGTGGGTTCACCCCTCCACTTT.

The V call is TRBV5-5, the J call TRBJ1-1; a possible D gene is TRBD1 (6 bases). The V end lost 0 bases, the J end lost 1 base, and 13 bases lay between the germline ends. The germline CDR1 and CDR2 sequences are SGHKS and YYEKEE (reference sequence). The CDR3 runs 16 residues. The CDR3 sequence: CASSLAGGGQNTEAFF. DNA for the CDR3: TGTGCCAGCAGCTTGGCCGGGGGGGGGCAGAACACTGAAGCTTTCTTT. The full variable domain, with the rest looked up from reference TRBV5-5 and TRBJ1-1, is DAGVTQSPTHLIKTRGQQVTLRCSPISGHKSVSWYQQVLGQGPQFIFQYYEKEERGRGNFPDRFSARQFPNYSSELNVNALLLGDSALYLCASSLAGGGQNTEAFFGQGTRLTVV.

The chain links TRBV5-1 to TRBJ2-2, with 11 bases that match TRBD2. Germline CDR1 and CDR2: SGHRS and YFSETQ. The V and J ends lost 4 bases and 4 bases, in that order; junction bases with no gene match: 9. This CDR3 has 17 residues. DNA for the CDR3: TGCGCCAGCAGCGGACAGCTAGCGGGGGGTGTCACCGGGGAGCTGTTTTTT. The encoded protein is CASSGQLAGGVTGELFF.

The CDR3 sequence: CASSQGLAGSYEQYF. The CDR3, as DNA: TGCGCCAGCAGCCAAGGACTAGCGGGGTCCTACGAGCAGTACTTC. This chain uses TRBV4-3 with TRBJ2-7, with TRBD2 matching over 11 bases. Germline V gene sequence: CDR1 LGHNA, CDR2 YSLEER. Trimming took 1 base from V and 1 from J; bases not matched to a gene: 0. The CDR3 has 15 residues.

The chain has TRBV6-5 and TRBJ2-5; 10 bases are shared with TRBD2. Germline trimming cut 6 bases from V and 5 bases from J; bases unmatched to any gene: 9. This CDR3 region has 15 residues. Germline V gene sequence: CDR1 MNHEY, CDR2 SVGAGI. The CDR3 region is CASRVSGGSGETQYF. DNA of the CDR3: TGTGCCAGCAGGGTTAGCGGGGGGTCGGGGGAGACCCAGTACTTC.

This clone has only one observation. The chain recombines TRBV9 with TRBJ2-2, with 7 bases that match TRBD1. The CDR3 consists of 14 residues. Germline V gene data show CDR1 as SGDLS and CDR2 as YYNGEE. V lost 2 bases, J lost 4 bases, and 2 bases stayed unmatched. Written as DNA, the CDR3 is TGTGCCAGCAGCGTCGCAGGGGGCACCGGGGAGCTGTTTTTT. It translates to CASSVAGGTGELFF.

The chain employs TRBV5-1 and TRBJ1-3; maybe TRBD1 (6 bases). CDR3 length equals 14 residues. V dropped 1 base and J dropped 2 bases, with 7 bases sitting between them. CDR1 and CDR2 from the germline V gene are SGHRS and YFSETQ. The CDR3 bases are TGCGCCAGCAGCTTGCCAGGGGCTGGAAACACCATATATTTT. Its protein product is CASSLPGAGNTIYF.

This clone appeared once. The chain uses TRBV27 and TRBJ2-5; 8 nucleotides line up with TRBD1. In germline, CDR1 is MNHEY, CDR2 SMNVEV (reference sequence). With V trimmed by 6 bases and J by 5 bases, 8 bases remained unmatched. The CDR3 extends over 14 amino acids. The CDR3 region is CASRIGQGPETQYF. The CDR3, as DNA: TGTGCCAGCAGAATAGGACAGGGTCCCGAGACCCAGTACTTC.

V usage is TRBV4-2 and J usage is TRBJ2-3; 9 bases fit TRBD2. The V gene end was trimmed by 6 bases and the J gene end by 4 bases; junction bases not matched to a gene: 5. The V gene's germline CDR1 is LGHNA and CDR2 YNFKEQ. CDR3 size: 14 residues. As DNA, the CDR3 is TGTGCCAGCAGTACGGGACTAGCCGCAGATACGCAGTATTTT. It encodes CASSTGLAADTQYF.

The V and J genes are TRBV18 and TRBJ1-3; maybe TRBD1 (6 bases). The V and J ends lost 10 bases and 2 bases respectively, with 18 bases between them. The CDR3 extends over 15 amino acids. Per germline, CDR1 KGHSH and CDR2 LQKENI. The CDR3, as DNA: TGTGCCACCGTAAATTATCAGGGGCCTGGAAACACCATATATTTT. This translates into CATVNYQGPGNTIYF.

The chain combines TRBV29-1 with TRBJ2-1, with TRBD1 matching 7 bases. The CDR3 is 13 amino acids. Germline values: CDR1 SQVTM, CDR2 ANQGSEA. Trimming cost V 8 bases and J 4 bases; bases outside gene matches: 8. The DNA for the CDR3 is TGCAGCACCCGGGACAGACATTACAATGAGCAGTTCTTC. Translated, it gives CSTRDRHYNEQFF.

This sequence joins TRBV7-9 and TRBJ1-2; TRBD1 matches at 7 bases. Germline V gene lookup returns CDR1 SEHNR and CDR2 FQNEAQ (reference sequence). CDR3 length: 15 residues. V trimming: 6 bases; J trimming: 3 bases; junction bases outside the gene matches: 10. As DNA, the CDR3 is TGTGCCAGCAGGGACAGGAGGCGGAGGGACTATGGCTACACCTTC. It yields the protein CASRDRRRRDYGYTF. Full variable domain (rest looked up from reference TRBV7-9 and TRBJ1-2): DTGVSQNPRHKITKRGQNVTFRCDPISEHNRLYWYRQTLGQGPEFLTYFQNEAQLEKSRLLSDRFSAERPKGSFSTLEIQRTEQGDSAMYLCASRDRRRRDYGYTFGSGTRLTVV.

The rearrangement links TRBV6-5 to TRBJ2-7; 9 bases agree with TRBD1. This CDR3 contains 13 residues. V trimming: 6 bases; J trimming: 4 bases; junction bases outside the gene matches: 4. Germline V gene sequence: CDR1 MNHEY, CDR2 SVGAGI. CDR3 residues: CASRTGGMYEQYF. DNA for the CDR3: TGTGCCAGCAGAACAGGGGGCATGTACGAGCAGTACTTC.

The rearrangement links TRBV5-4 to TRBJ1-2, with 7 bases that match TRBD1. There are 14 residues in the CDR3. Germline V gene sequence: CDR1 SGHNT, CDR2 YYREEE (reference sequence). With V trimmed by 3 bases and J by 3 bases, 5 bases remained unmatched. The CDR3: CASSYNRGDYGYTF. The CDR3 bases are TGTGCCAGCAGCTATAACAGGGGAGACTATGGCTACACCTTC.

The chain is built from TRBV30 and TRBJ2-1; 9 bases line up with TRBD2. CDR3 length: 14 residues. Germline trimming cut 2 bases from V and 8 bases from J; bases unmatched to any gene: 7. Germline loops: CDR1 GTSNPN, CDR2 SVGIG (reference sequence). CDR3 region: CAWSLGLAFDEQFF. In nucleotides, the CDR3 is TGTGCCTGGAGTCTAGGACTAGCGTTCGATGAGCAGTTCTTC.

The V call is TRBV5-5, the J call TRBJ1-3, with D possibly TRBD1 on 6 matching bases. Trimming took off 0 bases at V and 0 bases at J, with 13 bases between the two ends. Germline CDR1 SGHKS, CDR2 YYEKEE (reference sequence). The CDR3 length is 17 residues. CDR3 coding DNA: TGTGCCAGCAGCTTGGAGGGGGAACCGAGCTCTGGAAACACCATATATTTT. It specifies CASSLEGEPSSGNTIYF.

This clone occurred once. The chain combines TRBV4-1 with TRBJ1-6, with 9 bases aligning to TRBD1. There are 15 residues in the CDR3. CDR1 is MGHRA, CDR2 YSYEKL, per germline. After removal of 3 bases from V and 10 bases from J, the junction contained 7 bases not matched to a gene. The chain's CDR3 is CASSQRQGVWSPLHF. The CDR3 DNA sequence: TGCGCCAGCAGCCAGCGACAGGGGGTATGGTCACCCCTCCACTTT.